This is a list of T cell receptor beta chains from one sample in a study of cytomegalovirus exposure and HLA in healthy donors. The assay was immunoSEQ multiplex PCR, and TCRdb's table has in-frame clones only and misses some. The data hold 100,000 to 150,000 clones, with around three quarters observed a single time. Sequenced material: PBMCs. The source of these receptors is a man between 18 and 29 years old in good health and CMV-seronegative. The CDR3 runs from the conserved cysteine through the conserved F or W. A D gene is named only where the DNA matches it firmly. The size field is filled for only some rows; it gives once, few, many or a size class.

D gene	V gene	clone size	J gene	CDR3 protein	CDR3 DNA
NA	TRBV5-6	NA	TRBJ1-5	CASRMRGRANQPQHF	TGTGCCAGCAGGATGCGGGGGAGGGCCAATCAGCCCCAGCATTTT
TRBD2	TRBV10-3	NA	TRBJ2-5	CAISKREVGETQYF	TGTGCCATCAGTAAGCGGGAGGTCGGGGAGACCCAGTACTTC
NA	TRBV27	few	TRBJ1-1	CASSWAGSNTEAFF	TGTGCCAGCAGTTGGGCAGGGTCGAACACTGAAGCTTTCTTT
NA	TRBV6-4	medium-sized	TRBJ2-1	CASSDSDNNEQFF	TGTGCCAGCAGTGACTCGGACAACAATGAGCAGTTCTTC
NA	TRBV4-1	NA	TRBJ2-1	CASSLPVEGAGEQFF	TGCGCCAGCAGCCTTCCAGTGGAGGGGGCGGGTGAGCAGTTCTTC
TRBD1	TRBV5-4	once	TRBJ1-1	CASSVQGVVAEAFF	TGTGCCAGCAGCGTACAGGGGGTGGTAGCTGAAGCTTTCTTT
TRBD1	TRBV6-5	NA	TRBJ2-3	CASSYSGQVTDTQYF	TGTGCCAGCAGTTACTCGGGACAGGTAACAGATACGCAGTATTTT
TRBD2	TRBV4-2	NA	TRBJ2-7	CASSHTSTSGASYEQYF	TGTGCCAGCAGCCACACGTCGACTAGCGGTGCCTCCTACGAGCAGTACTTC
NA	TRBV2	few	TRBJ1-1	CASSEDRVSTEAFF	TGTGCCAGCAGTGAAGACAGGGTAAGCACTGAAGCTTTCTTT
TRBD2	TRBV11-3	NA	TRBJ2-1	CASSRRASGRGNEQFF	TGTGCCAGCAGCCGCCGCGCTAGCGGGAGGGGGAATGAGCAGTTCTTC
NA	TRBV28	NA	TRBJ1-2	CASSLGGPNNYGYTF	TGTGCCAGCAGTCTGGGGGGTCCTAATAACTATGGCTACACCTTC
NA	TRBV29-1	NA	TRBJ2-3	CSVAGSTDTQYF	TGCAGCGTTGCAGGATCCACAGATACGCAGTATTTT
NA	TRBV5-4	NA	TRBJ1-1	CASSQDGEGGGSNTEAFF	TGCGCCAGCAGCCAAGATGGGGAGGGTGGGGGGTCAAACACTGAAGCTTTCTTT
TRBD1	TRBV10-1	NA	TRBJ2-5	CASSDGTGKDGPQETQYF	TGCGCCAGCAGTGACGGGACAGGGAAGGATGGACCCCAAGAGACCCAGTACTTC
NA	TRBV7-8	few	TRBJ1-5	CASSLVYRVDQPQHF	TGTGCCAGCAGCTTAGTATACAGGGTGGATCAGCCCCAGCATTTT
NA	TRBV11-2	NA	TRBJ2-3	CASSLLAGPDTQYF	TGTGCCAGCAGCTTACTAGCTGGGCCGGATACGCAGTATTTT